This TCR beta chain was sequenced in a study of cytomegalovirus exposure and HLA in healthy donors. Overall study findings and caveats: The tendency of first-cohort TCR clusters to co-occur in the 100 to 150 validation repertoires emerged from a later analysis.

Sequencing was performed with immunoSEQ multiplex PCR; in TCRdb, only in-frame clones are kept and a portion is missing. This sample carries approximately 130,000 clones, 80% to 90% of them seen once, and the ten largest clones take 1.9%. With respect to this clone: Its antigen is not identified.

A roughly 120-subject validation cohort, separate from the approximately 610-subject first cohort, supplied the donors. Germline-derived CDR1 and CDR2 are MNHNY and SVGAGI (reference sequence). This CDR3 region has 14 residues. V gave up 6 bases and J gave up 0 bases; unmatched junction bases: 4. The rearrangement joins TRBV6-6 to TRBJ2-7; 8 bases align to TRBD1. The source is a woman aged 18-29 years in good health and CMV-seronegative. The sequencing input was PBMCs. The CDR3 sequence is CASSPRGRSYEQYF. The CDR3 DNA reads as TGTGCCAGCAGCCCCAGGGGGCGCTCCTACGAGCAGTACTTC.